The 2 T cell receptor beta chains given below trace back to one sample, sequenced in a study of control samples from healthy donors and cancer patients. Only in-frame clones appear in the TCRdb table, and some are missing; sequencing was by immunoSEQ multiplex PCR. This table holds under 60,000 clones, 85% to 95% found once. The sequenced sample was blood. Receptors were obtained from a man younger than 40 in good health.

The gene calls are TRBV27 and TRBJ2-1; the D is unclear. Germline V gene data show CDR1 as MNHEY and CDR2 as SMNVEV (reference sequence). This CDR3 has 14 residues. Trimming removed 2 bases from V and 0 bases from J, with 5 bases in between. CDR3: CASSLADSYNEQFF. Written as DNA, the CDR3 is TGTGCCAGCAGTTTAGCGGACTCCTACAATGAGCAGTTCTTC.

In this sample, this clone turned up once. CDR3 residues: CASSPYFSGTTYNEQFF. DNA of the CDR3: TGTGCCAGCAGCCCCTACTTTTCCGGGACAACCTACAATGAGCAGTTCTTC. The genes are TRBV14 and TRBJ2-1; D is perhaps TRBD1 (6 bases). Per the germline V gene, CDR1 is SGHDN and CDR2 is FVKESK. CDR3 length: 17 residues. Trimming removed 4 bases at V and 2 bases at J, with 18 bases between. The whole variable domain, filled in from reference TRBV14 and TRBJ2-1, reads EAGVTQFPSHSVIEKGQTVTLRCDPISGHDNLYWYRRVMGKEIKFLLHFVKESKQDESGMPNNRFLAERTGGTYSTLKVQPAELEDSGVYFCASSPYFSGTTYNEQFFGPGTRLTVL.